Listed below are T cell receptor beta chains from one sample, sequenced in a study of CD8+ T cells in alopecia areata. Assay: immunoSEQ multiplex PCR; the TCRdb copy retains only in-frame clones and omits some. The table lists around 170,000 clones, 51% of them singletons, with over 9% in the top ten. The sample in question was CD8+ T cells sorted from blood, obtained at week 52, from a patient treated with tofacitinib. The receptors originated from a human donor with alopecia areata. Both conserved end residues are part of each CDR3. The D gene is left open where the match is weak. Size values are once, few and many counts, or a class for expanded clones, and some rows have none.

d_call,j_call,clone_size,v_call,cdr3_nt,cdr3_aa
TRBD2,TRBJ2-7,NA,TRBV13,TGTGCCAGCAGCTTAGAGGGTAGCGGGGGATTCTACGAGCAGTACTTC,CASSLEGSGGFYEQYF
NA,TRBJ2-7,NA,TRBV19,TGTGCCAGTAGTAGTGACACCTACGAGCAGTACTTC,CASSSDTYEQYF
NA,TRBJ1-2,NA,TRBV29-1,TGCAGCGTTGAGGGGGACTATGGCTACACCTTC,CSVEGDYGYTF
TRBD1,TRBJ1-1,NA,TRBV4-1,TGCGCCAGCAGCCAAGCAGGGGGAAGTTGGACTGAAGCTTTCTTT,CASSQAGGSWTEAFF
TRBD1,TRBJ2-1,NA,TRBV30,TGTGCCTGGAGCCTACCATCTGACAGGGACTCCTACAATGAGCAGTTCTTC,CAWSLPSDRDSYNEQFF
NA,TRBJ1-5,NA,TRBV10-3,TGTGCCATCAGTGAGTCGGGGAATCAGCCCCAGCATTTT,CAISESGNQPQHF
NA,TRBJ2-7,NA,TRBV7-2,TGTGCCAGCAGCCGATTCTCAAGGGGCAGGTCGAGTGAGCAGTACTTC,CASSRFSRGRSSEQYF
NA,TRBJ2-5,few,TRBV4-1,TGCGCCAGCAGCCAAGTCAGCGGTGAGACCCAGTACTTC,CASSQVSGETQYF
NA,TRBJ1-2,few,TRBV6-6,TGTGCCAGCAGCCCCTTGACGGAGGGTAACTATGGCTACACCTTC,CASSPLTEGNYGYTF
NA,TRBJ1-1,NA,TRBV13,TGTGCCAGCAGCTTAGGCCGGGCAGGAGCTTTCTTT,CASSLGRAGAFF
TRBD1,TRBJ2-7,NA,TRBV30,TGTGCCTGGGGACAGGGGGGTTACGAGCAGTACTTC,CAWGQGGYEQYF
TRBD2,TRBJ2-3,once,TRBV4-2,TGTGCCAGCAGCCAAGCTAGCGGGGGGGAAGATACGCAGTATTTT,CASSQASGGEDTQYF
TRBD1,TRBJ2-5,NA,TRBV6-5,TGTGCCAGCACTGAGGACAGGGCGGGAGAGACCCAGTACTTC,CASTEDRAGETQYF
NA,TRBJ2-7,few,TRBV29-1,TGCAGCGTTTTAGACAGGCCCTCCTACGAGCAGTACTTC,CSVLDRPSYEQYF
TRBD1,TRBJ2-5,NA,TRBV13,TGTGCCAGCAGCTCGGGGACAGGGACGGAGACCCAGTACTTC,CASSSGTGTETQYF
NA,TRBJ1-4,NA,TRBV20-1,TGCAGTGCCCCTCTGAGTGCGAGACTGTTTTTT,CSAPLSARLFF
NA,TRBJ1-3,NA,TRBV7-9,TGTGCCAGCCGGGGCTCCTCTGGAAACACCATATATTTT,CASRGSSGNTIYF
NA,TRBJ2-7,NA,TRBV18,TGTGCCAGCTCACCCCATGATGGGACCGACTTCAGCTCCTACGAGCAGTACTTC,CASSPHDGTDFSSYEQYF
NA,TRBJ1-6,few,TRBV7-9,TGTGCCAGCAGCTCCGAGGGACTTAAGGGGCATTCACCCCTCCACTTT,CASSSEGLKGHSPLHF
TRBD1,TRBJ2-5,NA,TRBV25-1,TGTGCCAGCACCCCAGGGACAGCACAAGAGACCCAGTACTTC,CASTPGTAQETQYF
TRBD1,TRBJ1-6,few,TRBV5-4,TGTGCCAGCAGCTCCCGGACAGGGAGAGATTCACCCCTCCACTTT,CASSSRTGRDSPLHF
TRBD1,TRBJ1-1,once,TRBV15,TGTGCCACCAGCAGAGGCGGACAGGGGGGTGCTGAAGCTTTCTTT,CATSRGGQGGAEAFF
NA,TRBJ2-1,few,TRBV4-2,TGTGCCAGCAGCCACGCTACGGAGGTGAATGAGCAGTTCTTC,CASSHATEVNEQFF
NA,TRBJ2-1,NA,TRBV27,TGTGCCAGCAGCCAAGAGGGGGATGAGCAGTTCTTC,CASSQEGDEQFF
NA,TRBJ1-1,NA,TRBV19,TGTGCCAGTAGTGCCGCGGGACCCACCACTGAAGCTTTCTTT,CASSAAGPTTEAFF
NA,TRBJ2-7,NA,TRBV6-5,TGTGCCAGCAGACTCCTAGGGGTCGACGAGCAGTACTTC,CASRLLGVDEQYF
TRBD2,TRBJ2-1,NA,TRBV10-3,TGTGCCATCAGTGAGTCGGAGGCTAGCGGGGACTCCAATGAGCAGTTCTTC,CAISESEASGDSNEQFF
NA,TRBJ1-4,few,TRBV6-5,TGTGCCGCAGGGGTCGAAAAACTGTTTTTT,CAAGVEKLFF
TRBD1,TRBJ2-3,NA,TRBV7-8,TGTGCCAGCAGCGGACCCGGGACAGGGGCATCTGTAAGCACAGATACGCAGTATTTT,CASSGPGTGASVSTDTQYF
NA,TRBJ2-3,NA,TRBV9,TGTGCCAGCAGCGGAGCCCGCACAGATACGCAGTATTTT,CASSGARTDTQYF
NA,TRBJ1-1,NA,TRBV7-9,TGTGCCAGCTCGTCACAGGACACTGAAGCTTTCTTT,CASSSQDTEAFF
NA,TRBJ2-2,NA,TRBV5-1,TGCGCCAGCAGCACGACAGCAGGGGACACCGGGGAGCTGTTTTTT,CASSTTAGDTGELFF
NA,TRBJ2-1,NA,TRBV6-6,TGTGCCAGCAGTTACAATCCTGGTGAGCAGTTCTTC,CASSYNPGEQFF
NA,TRBJ2-7,NA,TRBV6-1,TGTGCCAGCAACGGGCCGCAAACCACCTACGAGCAGTACTTC,CASNGPQTTYEQYF
NA,TRBJ2-2,few,TRBV5-1,TGCGCCAGCAGCTTTGAGGGGACCGGGGAGCTGTTTTTT,CASSFEGTGELFF
NA,TRBJ2-6,NA,TRBV5-4,TGTGCCAGCAGCTTGCTTAAGGGTGGGGCCAACGTCCTGACTTTC,CASSLLKGGANVLTF
NA,TRBJ2-6,NA,TRBV2,TGTGCCAATCAGGGGTCTGGGGCCAACGTCCTGACTTTC,CANQGSGANVLTF
NA,TRBJ1-5,few,TRBV6-5,TGTGCCAGCACCCCCCATCAGCCCCAGCATTTT,CASTPHQPQHF
TRBD2,TRBJ2-5,NA,TRBV7-9,TGTGCCAGCAGCTTAGCCAGCGGGGGAGGCCAAGAGACCCAGTACTTC,CASSLASGGGQETQYF
NA,TRBJ2-7,NA,TRBV11-2,TGTGCCAGCAGAGGCGTCCGAGGATACGAGCAGTACTTC,CASRGVRGYEQYF
NA,TRBJ1-2,few,TRBV4-2,TGTGCCAGCAGCCAAGGGCCCATCGAAACAGCTAACTATGGCTACACCTTC,CASSQGPIETANYGYTF